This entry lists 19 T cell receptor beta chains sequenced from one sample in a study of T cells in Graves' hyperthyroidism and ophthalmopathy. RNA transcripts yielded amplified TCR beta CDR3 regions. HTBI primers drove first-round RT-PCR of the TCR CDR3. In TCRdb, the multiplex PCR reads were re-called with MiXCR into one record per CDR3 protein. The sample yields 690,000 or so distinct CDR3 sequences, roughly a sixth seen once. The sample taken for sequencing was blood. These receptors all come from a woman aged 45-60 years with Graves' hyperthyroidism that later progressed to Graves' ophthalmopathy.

The CDR3 protein is CAIGRKSNYGYTF. CDR3 DNA: TGTGCCATCGGACGGAAGTCTAACTATGGCTACACCTTC. The chain recombines TRBV10-3 with TRBJ1-2; no firm D call. V was trimmed by 8 bases and J by 0 bases, leaving 10 bases between them. Germline V gene lookup returns CDR1 ENHRY and CDR2 SYGVKD. The CDR3 extends over 13 amino acids.

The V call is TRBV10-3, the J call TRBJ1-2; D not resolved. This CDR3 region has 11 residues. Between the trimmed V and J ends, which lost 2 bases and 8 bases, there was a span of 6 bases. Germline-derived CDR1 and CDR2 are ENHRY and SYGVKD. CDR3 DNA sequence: TGTGCCATCAGTGAGACTTCCGGCTACACCTTC. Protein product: CAISETSGYTF.

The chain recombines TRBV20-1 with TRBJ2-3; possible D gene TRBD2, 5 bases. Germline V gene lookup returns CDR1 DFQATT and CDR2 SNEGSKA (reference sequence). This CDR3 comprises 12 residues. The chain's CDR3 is CTAGRDSDTQYF. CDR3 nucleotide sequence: TGCACCGCGGGCAGAGACTCAGATACGCAGTATTTT.

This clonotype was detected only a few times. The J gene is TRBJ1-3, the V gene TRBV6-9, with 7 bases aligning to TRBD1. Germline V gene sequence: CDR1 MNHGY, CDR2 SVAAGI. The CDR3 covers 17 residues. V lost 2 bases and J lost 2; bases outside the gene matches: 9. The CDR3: CASSYPPNRGAGNTIYF. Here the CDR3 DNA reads TGTGCCAGCAGTTATCCCCCGAACAGGGGAGCTGGAAACACCATATATTTT.

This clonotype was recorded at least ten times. The CDR3 reads CAWDLSRDYNEQFF. CDR3 sequence (DNA): TGTGCCTGGGATCTGAGCAGAGACTACAATGAGCAGTTCTTC. The chain combines TRBV30 with TRBJ2-1, with no clear D. The germline CDR1 and CDR2 sequences are GTSNPN and SVGIG (reference sequence). The V end was cut by 5 bases, the J end by 3 bases, with 14 bases between. The length of the CDR3 is 14 residues.

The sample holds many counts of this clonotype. For the CDR3, the DNA is TGTGCCAGCTCACCACCTATTAACACAGATACGCAGTATTTT. Protein: CASSPPINTDTQYF. The chain uses TRBV18 and TRBJ2-3, with unresolved D. CDR3 length: 14 amino acids. Trimming took 0 bases from V and 2 from J, leaving 6 bases between them. CDR1 and CDR2 (germline): KGHSH, LQKENI.

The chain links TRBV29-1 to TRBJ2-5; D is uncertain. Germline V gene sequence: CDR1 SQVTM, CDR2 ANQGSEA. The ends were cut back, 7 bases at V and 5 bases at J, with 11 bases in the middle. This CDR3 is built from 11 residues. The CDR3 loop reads CSGSLSETQYF. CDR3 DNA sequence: TGCAGCGGCTCGCTGTCGGAGACCCAGTACTTC.

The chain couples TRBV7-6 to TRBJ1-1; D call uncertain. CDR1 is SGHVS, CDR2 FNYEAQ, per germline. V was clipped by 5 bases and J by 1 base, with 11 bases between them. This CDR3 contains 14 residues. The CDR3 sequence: CASSRTTANTEAFF. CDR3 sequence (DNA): TGTGCCAGCAGCCGGACTACAGCGAACACTGAAGCTTTCTTT.

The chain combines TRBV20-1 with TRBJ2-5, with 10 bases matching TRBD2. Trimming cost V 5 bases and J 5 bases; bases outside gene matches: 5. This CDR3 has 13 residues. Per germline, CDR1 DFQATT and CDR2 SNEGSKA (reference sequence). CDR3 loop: CSAFKTSGETQYF. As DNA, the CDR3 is TGCAGTGCTTTCAAGACTAGCGGGGAGACCCAGTACTTC.

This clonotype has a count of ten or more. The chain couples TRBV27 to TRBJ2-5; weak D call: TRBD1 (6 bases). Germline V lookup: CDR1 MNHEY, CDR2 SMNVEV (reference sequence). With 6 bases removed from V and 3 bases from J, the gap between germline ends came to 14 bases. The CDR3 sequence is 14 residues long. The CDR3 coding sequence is TGTGCCAGCAGCAGACAGGAGACAGAAGAGACCCAGTACTTC. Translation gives CASSRQETEETQYF.

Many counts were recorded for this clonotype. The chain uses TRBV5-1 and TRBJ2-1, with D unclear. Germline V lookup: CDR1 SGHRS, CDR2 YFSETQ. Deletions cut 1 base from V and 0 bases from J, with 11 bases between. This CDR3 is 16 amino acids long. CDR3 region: CASSLFRSTSYNEQFF. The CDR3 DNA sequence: TGCGCCAGCAGCTTGTTCCGCTCAACCTCCTACAATGAGCAGTTCTTC.

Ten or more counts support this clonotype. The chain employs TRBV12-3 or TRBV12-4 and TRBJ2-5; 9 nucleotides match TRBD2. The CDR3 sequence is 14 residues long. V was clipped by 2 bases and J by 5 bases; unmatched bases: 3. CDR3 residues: CASSLLTSGETQYF. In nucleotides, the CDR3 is TGTGCCAGCAGTTTACTTACTAGCGGGGAGACCCAGTACTTC.

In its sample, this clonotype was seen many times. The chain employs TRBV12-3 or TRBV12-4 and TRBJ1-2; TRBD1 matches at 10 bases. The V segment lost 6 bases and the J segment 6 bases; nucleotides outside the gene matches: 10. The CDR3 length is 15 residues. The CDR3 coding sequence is TGTGCCAGCAGCGAAGGGGGACAGGGGCGTGATGGCTACACCTTC. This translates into CASSEGGQGRDGYTF.

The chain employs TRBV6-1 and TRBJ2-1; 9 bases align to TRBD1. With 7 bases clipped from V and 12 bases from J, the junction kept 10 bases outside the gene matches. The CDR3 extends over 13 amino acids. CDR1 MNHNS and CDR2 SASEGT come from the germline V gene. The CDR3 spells CASTRGGQGVQFF. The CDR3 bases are TGTGCCAGCACTCGAGGGGGACAGGGTGTGCAGTTCTTC.

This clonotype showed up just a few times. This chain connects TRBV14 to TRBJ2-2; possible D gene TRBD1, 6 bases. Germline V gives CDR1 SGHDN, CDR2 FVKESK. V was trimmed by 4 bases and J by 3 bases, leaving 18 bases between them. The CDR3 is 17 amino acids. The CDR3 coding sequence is TGTGCCAGCAGCCCTTCCTACCGGACAGATTACACCGGGGAGCTGTTTTTT. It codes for CASSPSYRTDYTGELFF. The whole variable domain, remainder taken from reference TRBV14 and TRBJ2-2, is EAGVTQFPSHSVIEKGQTVTLRCDPISGHDNLYWYRRVMGKEIKFLLHFVKESKQDESGMPNNRFLAERTGGTYSTLKVQPAELEDSGVYFCASSPSYRTDYTGELFFGEGSRLTVL.

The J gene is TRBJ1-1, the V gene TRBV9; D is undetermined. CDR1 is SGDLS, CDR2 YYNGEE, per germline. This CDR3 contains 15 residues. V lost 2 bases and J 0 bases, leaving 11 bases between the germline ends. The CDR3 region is CASSVDGVLNTEAFF. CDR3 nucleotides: TGTGCCAGCAGCGTGGACGGGGTCTTGAACACTGAAGCTTTCTTT.

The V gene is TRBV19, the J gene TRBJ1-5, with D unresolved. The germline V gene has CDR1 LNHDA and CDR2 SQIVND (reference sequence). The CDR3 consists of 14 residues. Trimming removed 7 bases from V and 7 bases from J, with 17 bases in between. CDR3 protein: CASNLWQADQPQHF. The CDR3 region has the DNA TGTGCCAGTAACCTCTGGCAGGCGGACCAGCCCCAGCATTTT.

The CDR3 loop reads CASSETGNYNSPLHF. The CDR3 DNA follows: TGTGCCAGCAGCGAGACAGGGAACTATAATTCACCCCTCCACTTT. The chain combines TRBV9 with TRBJ1-6; 7 bases are shared with TRBD1. Germline values: CDR1 SGDLS, CDR2 YYNGEE. The CDR3 extends over 15 amino acids. V dropped 3 bases and J dropped 3; count of bases not matched to a gene: 3.

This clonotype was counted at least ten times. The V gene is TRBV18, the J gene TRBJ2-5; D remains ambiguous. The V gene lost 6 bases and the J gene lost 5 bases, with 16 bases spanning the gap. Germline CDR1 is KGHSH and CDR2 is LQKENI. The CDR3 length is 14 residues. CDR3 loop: CASSKTPPQETQYF. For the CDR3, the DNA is TGTGCCAGCTCCAAGACTCCCCCCCAGGAGACCCAGTACTTC.